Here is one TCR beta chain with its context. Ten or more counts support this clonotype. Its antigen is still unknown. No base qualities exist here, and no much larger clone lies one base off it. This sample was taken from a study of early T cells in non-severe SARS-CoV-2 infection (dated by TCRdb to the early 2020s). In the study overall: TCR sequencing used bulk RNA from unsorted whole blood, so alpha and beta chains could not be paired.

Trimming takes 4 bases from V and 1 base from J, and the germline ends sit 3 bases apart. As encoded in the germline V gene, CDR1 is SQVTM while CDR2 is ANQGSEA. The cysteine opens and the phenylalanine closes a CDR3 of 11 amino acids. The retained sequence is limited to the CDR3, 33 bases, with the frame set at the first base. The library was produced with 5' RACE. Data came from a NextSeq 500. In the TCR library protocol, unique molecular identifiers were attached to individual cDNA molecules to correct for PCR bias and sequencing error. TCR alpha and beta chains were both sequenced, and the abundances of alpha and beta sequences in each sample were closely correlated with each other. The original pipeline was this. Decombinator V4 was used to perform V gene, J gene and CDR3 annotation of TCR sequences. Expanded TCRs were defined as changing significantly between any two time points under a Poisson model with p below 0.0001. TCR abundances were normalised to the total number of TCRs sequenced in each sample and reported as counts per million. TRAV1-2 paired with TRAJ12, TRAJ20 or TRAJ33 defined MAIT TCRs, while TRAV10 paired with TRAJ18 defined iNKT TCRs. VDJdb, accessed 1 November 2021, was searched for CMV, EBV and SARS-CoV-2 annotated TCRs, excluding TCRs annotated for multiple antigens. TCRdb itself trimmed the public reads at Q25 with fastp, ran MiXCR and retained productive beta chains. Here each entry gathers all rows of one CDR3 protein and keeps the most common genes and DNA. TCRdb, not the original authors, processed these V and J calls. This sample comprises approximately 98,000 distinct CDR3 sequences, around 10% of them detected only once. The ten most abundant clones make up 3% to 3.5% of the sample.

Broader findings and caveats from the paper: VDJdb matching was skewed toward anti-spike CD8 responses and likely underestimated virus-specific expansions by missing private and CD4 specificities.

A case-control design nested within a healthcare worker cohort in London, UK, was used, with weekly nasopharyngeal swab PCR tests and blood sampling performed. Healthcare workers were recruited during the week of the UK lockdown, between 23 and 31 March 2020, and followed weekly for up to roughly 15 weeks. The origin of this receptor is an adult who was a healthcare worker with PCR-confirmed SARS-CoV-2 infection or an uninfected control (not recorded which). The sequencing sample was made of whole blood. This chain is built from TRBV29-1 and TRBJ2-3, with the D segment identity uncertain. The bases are TGCAGCGTTGCCGGCACAGATACGCAGTATTTT. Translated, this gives CSVAGTDTQYF.